This TCR beta chain was captured by sequencing in a study of T cells in localized non-small cell lung cancer. The authors took atypia-free adjacent lung at least 2 cm from the tumor margin. Study conclusions and caveats: Those with higher blood T cell density had longer overall survival. Clonality of T cells reached its maximum in uninvolved adjacent lung, surpassing tumor. Median detection of top 100 tumor clones in adjacent lung was under 75 clones.

Only in-frame clones appear in the TCRdb table, and some are missing; sequencing was by immunoSEQ multiplex PCR. The data hold around 2,200 clones, with around a third observed a single time. Looked up from germline, CDR1 is MDHEN and CDR2 is SYDVKM. The CDR3 covers 14 residues. V was shortened by 2 bases and J by 5 bases, with 9 bases between the two germline ends. This clone ranks as large. Its cognate antigen is unknown. The material was normal lung tissue next to the tumor, obtained before any cancer treatment. The clonotype originates from a female donor older than 55 with stage I squamous cell lung carcinoma. The chain combines TRBV28 with TRBJ1-4; the D is unclear. The DNA of the CDR3 is TGTGCCAGCAGTTTACAGAACCGAAATGAAAAACTGTTTTTT. Encoded protein: CASSLQNRNEKLFF. The entire variable domain, with the rest obtained from reference TRBV28 and TRBJ1-4, is as follows: DVKVTQSSRYLVKRTGEKVFLECVQDMDHENMFWYRQDPGLGLRLIYFSYDVKMKEKGDIPEGYSVSREKKERFSLILESASTNQTSMYLCASSLQNRNEKLFFGSGTQLSVL.